Listed below are T cell receptor beta chains from one sample, sequenced in a study of T cells after yellow fever vaccination. TCRdb re-called the 5' RACE reads through MiXCR, storing one row per CDR3 protein. The sample shows some 600,000 distinct CDR3 sequences, around a sixth of them seen only once. Sequences were derived from PBMCs, sampled more than 4 days after the first yellow fever vaccination. The receptors here all came from a man younger than 35 who received the YFV17D yellow fever vaccine. CDR3s include the opening cysteine and the closing phenylalanine or tryptophan. D genes are given only for firm matches. Rows give clone size only sometimes, using once, few, many, or a class for an expanded clone.

clone_size j_call v_call d_call cdr3_aa cdr3_nt
. TRBJ1-1 TRBV5-1 TRBD1 CASSPPGQGAEAFF TGCGCCAGCAGCCCGCCGGGACAGGGGGCGGAAGCTTTCTTT
many TRBJ1-2 TRBV20-1 TRBD1 CSARDYRGHGYTF TGCAGTGCTAGAGACTACAGGGGACATGGCTACACCTTC
. TRBJ2-3 TRBV5-6 . CASSSFLGGTQYF TGTGCCAGCAGCTCTTTCCTGGGTGGTACGCAGTATTTT
. TRBJ1-3 TRBV5-4 TRBD1 CASSIQGEAGNTIYF TGTGCCAGCAGCATACAGGGGGAGGCTGGAAACACCATATATTTT
. TRBJ2-3 TRBV5-4 . CASSLASSADTQYF TGTGCCAGCAGCTTGGCCTCTAGCGCAGATACGCAGTATTTT
. TRBJ2-3 TRBV29-1 . CTIPPEEDTQYF TGCACCATTCCACCCGAGGAAGATACGCAGTATTTT
. TRBJ2-2 TRBV7-2 . CASRPNRETGELFF TGTGCCAGCCGTCCGAACAGGGAGACCGGGGAGCTGTTTTTT
few TRBJ2-2 TRBV6-1 . CASSLGAAQVETGELFF TGTGCCAGCAGTCTCGGCGCAGCGCAGGTCGAGACCGGGGAGCTGTTTTTT
many TRBJ2-3 TRBV25-1 TRBD2 CASSTSGVTDTQYF TGTGCCAGCAGCACTAGCGGGGTCACAGATACGCAGTATTTT
few TRBJ1-1 TRBV7-9 TRBD1 CASSLNRGGTTEAFF TGTGCCAGCAGCTTAAACAGGGGAGGAACAACTGAAGCTTTCTTT
. TRBJ2-5 TRBV25-1 . CASSEGGAGGQETQYF TGTGCCAGCAGTGAAGGGGGGGCCGGGGGCCAAGAGACCCAGTACTTC
. TRBJ2-1 TRBV7-2 TRBD2 CASSISGGGGYNEQFF TGTGCCAGCAGCATAAGTGGTGGCGGGGGCTACAATGAGCAGTTCTTC
few TRBJ2-7 TRBV6-2/TRBV6-3 TRBD1 CASEGQGFSYEQYF TGTGCCAGCGAGGGACAGGGTTTTTCGTACGAGCAGTACTTC
few TRBJ2-3 TRBV6-1 TRBD2 CASSLGTASGRTDTQYF TGTGCCAGCAGCCTCGGGACGGCTAGCGGGCGGACAGATACGCAGTATTTT
. TRBJ1-6 TRBV12-3/TRBV12-4 . CASSPLGQASPLHF TGTGCCAGCAGTCCCCTTGGCCAGGCCTCACCCCTCCACTTT
few TRBJ1-5 TRBV4-3 . CASSQDWGGSNQPQHF TGCGCCAGCAGCCAAGATTGGGGGGGCAGCAATCAGCCCCAGCATTTT